This T cell receptor beta chain was sequenced in a study of human T cells and chemical hapten exposure. Germline loops: CDR1 MNHEY, CDR2 SVGEGT. This CDR3 is built from 13 residues. V dropped 0 bases and J dropped 14; count of bases not matched to a gene: 6. One entry per CDR3 protein results from TCRdb running MiXCR on the RACE reads. Altogether about 85,000 distinct CDR3 sequences are present, 8.5% being singletons, with the ten largest covering 2.5% to 3%. This clonotype turned up a few times. The time point is: pre-sensitization, week 0. Stated treatment: therapeutic diphenylcyclopropenone sensitization with weekly scalp DPC.

The receptor comes from a man in his forties or fifties with alopecia areata. Some clones in this sample may be carry-over from other donors' samples. This specimen was whole blood, taken in connection with sensitization to the hapten diphenylcyclopropenone (DPC). The chain couples TRBV6-2 or TRBV6-3 to TRBJ2-3, with 9 bases aligning to TRBD1. CDR3 protein: CASSYSWDRVRYF. CDR3 DNA sequence: TGTGCCAGCAGTTACTCGTGGGACAGGGTGAGGTATTTT.